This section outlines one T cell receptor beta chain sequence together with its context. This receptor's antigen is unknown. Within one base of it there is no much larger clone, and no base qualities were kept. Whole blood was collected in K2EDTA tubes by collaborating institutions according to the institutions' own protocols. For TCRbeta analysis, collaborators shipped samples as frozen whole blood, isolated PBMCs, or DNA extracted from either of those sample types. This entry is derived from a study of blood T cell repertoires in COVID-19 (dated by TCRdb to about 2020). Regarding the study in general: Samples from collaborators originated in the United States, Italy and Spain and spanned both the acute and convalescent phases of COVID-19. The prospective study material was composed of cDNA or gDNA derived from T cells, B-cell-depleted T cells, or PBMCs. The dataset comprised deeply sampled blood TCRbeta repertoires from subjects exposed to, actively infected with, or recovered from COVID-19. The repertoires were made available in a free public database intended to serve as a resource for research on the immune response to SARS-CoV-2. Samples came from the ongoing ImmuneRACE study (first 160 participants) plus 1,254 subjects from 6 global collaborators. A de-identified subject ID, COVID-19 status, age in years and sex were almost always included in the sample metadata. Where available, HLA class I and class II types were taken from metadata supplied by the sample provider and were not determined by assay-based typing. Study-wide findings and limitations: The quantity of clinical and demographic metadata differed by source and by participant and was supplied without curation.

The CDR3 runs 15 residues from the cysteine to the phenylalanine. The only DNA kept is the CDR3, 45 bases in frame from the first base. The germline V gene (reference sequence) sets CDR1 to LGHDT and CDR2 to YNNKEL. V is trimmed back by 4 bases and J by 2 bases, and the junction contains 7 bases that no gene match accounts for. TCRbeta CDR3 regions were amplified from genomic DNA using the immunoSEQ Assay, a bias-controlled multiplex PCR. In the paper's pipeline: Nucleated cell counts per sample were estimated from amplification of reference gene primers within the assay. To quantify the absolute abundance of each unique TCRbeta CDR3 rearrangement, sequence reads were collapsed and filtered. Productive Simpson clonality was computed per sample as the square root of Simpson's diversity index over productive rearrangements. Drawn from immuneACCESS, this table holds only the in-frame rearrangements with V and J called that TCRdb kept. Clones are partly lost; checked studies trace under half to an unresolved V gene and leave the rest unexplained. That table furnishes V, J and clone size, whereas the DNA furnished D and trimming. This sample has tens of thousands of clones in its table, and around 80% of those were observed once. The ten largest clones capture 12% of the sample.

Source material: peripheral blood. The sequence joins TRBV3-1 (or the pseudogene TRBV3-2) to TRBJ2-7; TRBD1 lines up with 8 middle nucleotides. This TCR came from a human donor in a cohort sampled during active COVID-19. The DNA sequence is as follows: TGTGCCAGCAGCCCTCCCGGGACAGGTCCCTACGAGCAGTACTTC. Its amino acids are CASSPPGTGPYEQYF.